The rows below give T cell receptor beta chains drawn from one sample of a study of T cell responses to AZD1222 COVID-19 vaccine. Clones were read by immunoSEQ multiplex PCR, and TCRdb kept only the in-frame ones, dropping some. Of some 72,000 clones in the sample, around 90% were seen once. Sequencing used peripheral blood, obtained on day 0 of MenACWY control vaccination. All receptors come from an adult in good health. CDR3s include the opening cysteine and the closing phenylalanine or tryptophan. Each record gives: V gene, CDR3 protein.

v_gene: TRBV6-5
CDR3aa: CASRDAGRSTDTQYF

v_gene: TRBV3-1/TRBV3-2
CDR3aa: CASSQAGLGTYEQYF

v_gene: TRBV7-3
CDR3aa: CASSLRLESTEAFF

v_gene: TRBV4-3
CDR3aa: CASSQGASGTVYEQYF

v_gene: TRBV19
CDR3aa: CASSLAGSSYEQYF

v_gene: TRBV18
CDR3aa: CASSPVGSEAFF

v_gene: TRBV25-1
CDR3aa: CASSGANAGANEKLFF

v_gene: TRBV5-5
CDR3aa: CASSLTGGSSYNEQFF

v_gene: TRBV5-8
CDR3aa: CASSWGQGLMNTEAFF

v_gene: TRBV6-5
CDR3aa: CASSYGRPGATDTQYF

v_gene: TRBV12-2
CDR3aa: CASRLGWPQDTHRGSSYEQYF

v_gene: TRBV7-2
CDR3aa: CASSRGQGIGELFF

v_gene: TRBV6-5
CDR3aa: CASRGIRGTQHF

v_gene: TRBV6-2/TRBV6-3
CDR3aa: CASSYSTGGGTIEAFF

v_gene: TRBV4-3
CDR3aa: CASSQGSSYNSPLHF

v_gene: TRBV21-1
CDR3aa: CASSTGSCGNTIYF

v_gene: TRBV27
CDR3aa: CASSLGTGHSFYEQYF

v_gene: TRBV5-1
CDR3aa: CASSSGDGNTIYF

v_gene: TRBV4-3
CDR3aa: CASSPAGSWTEAFF

v_gene: TRBV2
CDR3aa: CASRDRGRNTEAFF

v_gene: TRBV6-1
CDR3aa: CASSERMGSMNTEAFF

v_gene: TRBV28
CDR3aa: CASRPHSGQGSSYEQYF

v_gene: TRBV7-8
CDR3aa: CASHTTALTGELFF

v_gene: TRBV5-1
CDR3aa: CASSLGSSGGRNEQFF

v_gene: TRBV6-6
CDR3aa: CASTSSDGYGYTF

v_gene: TRBV27
CDR3aa: CASRGTVSNQPQHF

v_gene: TRBV5-1
CDR3aa: CASSLDGQGIDEQFF

v_gene: TRBV3-1/TRBV3-2
CDR3aa: CASSQAGLAGTYEQYF

v_gene: TRBV20-1
CDR3aa: CSARLDAEAFF

v_gene: TRBV6-5
CDR3aa: CASSWQQGAGNTIYF

v_gene: TRBV12-3/TRBV12-4
CDR3aa: CASSLLGGAEAFF

v_gene: TRBV28
CDR3aa: CASHRNPNQPQHF

v_gene: TRBV7-9
CDR3aa: CASSLSDRAETQYF

v_gene: TRBV11-2
CDR3aa: CASSSRTVTSGNTIYF

v_gene: TRBV2
CDR3aa: CASTSGGVTDTQYF

v_gene: TRBV11-1
CDR3aa: CASSLEQGTYNEQFF

v_gene: TRBV6-5
CDR3aa: CASSSGGKGKLFF

v_gene: TRBV5-4
CDR3aa: CASSHRDSDSPLHF

v_gene: TRBV7-9
CDR3aa: CASSKFYEQYF

v_gene: TRBV27
CDR3aa: CASSPGANVLTF

v_gene: TRBV18
CDR3aa: CASSPLQGTENIQYF

v_gene: TRBV2
CDR3aa: CASSVQGSHSPLHF

v_gene: TRBV29-1
CDR3aa: CSVEGSLASGVDEQFF

v_gene: TRBV11-3
CDR3aa: CASSLNRVEPQYF

v_gene: TRBV5-1
CDR3aa: CASSLGLAGATVQETQYF

v_gene: TRBV6-5
CDR3aa: CASSYEGNYGYTF

v_gene: TRBV19
CDR3aa: CASSISFGQGNGYTF

v_gene: TRBV3-1/TRBV3-2
CDR3aa: CASSLRTGTGFPGANVLTF

v_gene: TRBV6-5
CDR3aa: CASSLFTNEKLFF

v_gene: TRBV28
CDR3aa: CASGLAGTQETQYF

v_gene: TRBV19
CDR3aa: CASSKAANTGELFF

v_gene: TRBV3-1/TRBV3-2
CDR3aa: CASSHRSGAYNEQFF

v_gene: TRBV27
CDR3aa: CASSSTDTQYF

v_gene: TRBV24-1
CDR3aa: CATSDSGESIRETQYF